Listed below are T cell receptor beta chains from one sample, sequenced in a study of OX40 agonist ivuxolimab in advanced cancers. Clones were read by immunoSEQ multiplex PCR, and TCRdb kept only the in-frame ones, dropping some. The sample contains about 76,000 clones, approximately 91% of which appear only once. The input for sequencing was CD4+ or CD8+ T cells sorted from blood, taken in a trial of the OX40 agonist ivuxolimab. The receptors shown here come from an adult with an advanced solid tumor such as melanoma, head and neck, liver or kidney cancer. Both conserved end residues are trimmed from each CDR3. The order of the fields is J gene, V gene, CDR3 protein.

j_gene: TRBJ2-7; v_gene: TRBV28; CDR3aa: ASSPHSAGGYEQY
j_gene: TRBJ2-3; v_gene: TRBV5-1; CDR3aa: ASSLVSSGSMGTDTQY
j_gene: TRBJ2-7; v_gene: TRBV19; CDR3aa: ASSIFQGVYEQY
j_gene: TRBJ2-3; v_gene: TRBV11-3; CDR3aa: ASSPGRGADTQY
j_gene: TRBJ1-2; v_gene: TRBV7-2; CDR3aa: ASSPRDTRNGYT
j_gene: TRBJ1-3; v_gene: TRBV4-1; CDR3aa: ASSQDRGAGNTIY
j_gene: TRBJ2-2; v_gene: TRBV19; CDR3aa: ASSITDSHTGELF
j_gene: TRBJ2-5; v_gene: TRBV5-1; CDR3aa: ASSLGPSEETQY
j_gene: TRBJ2-7; v_gene: TRBV10-3; CDR3aa: AISELREDWTSGRRDEQY
j_gene: TRBJ1-3; v_gene: TRBV27; CDR3aa: ASSIGGTGNTIY
j_gene: TRBJ1-4; v_gene: TRBV30; CDR3aa: AWERQGNEKLF
j_gene: TRBJ2-1; v_gene: TRBV6-6; CDR3aa: ASSYTITDEQF
j_gene: TRBJ1-1; v_gene: TRBV6-4; CDR3aa: ASSNSDRAEAF
j_gene: TRBJ2-7; v_gene: TRBV30; CDR3aa: AWSPLAGVSYEQY
j_gene: TRBJ1-1; v_gene: TRBV11-2; CDR3aa: ASSLQGQITEAF
j_gene: TRBJ1-1; v_gene: TRBV19; CDR3aa: ASSRSTKMNTEAF
j_gene: TRBJ2-2; v_gene: TRBV4-1; CDR3aa: ASSQDRARRTGELF
j_gene: TRBJ2-1; v_gene: TRBV6-6; CDR3aa: ASSFRGASEQF
j_gene: TRBJ2-2; v_gene: TRBV28; CDR3aa: ASSRGMNTGELF
j_gene: TRBJ2-1; v_gene: TRBV19; CDR3aa: ASPRRDRTISNEQF
j_gene: TRBJ2-7; v_gene: TRBV13; CDR3aa: ASSTNRMTGEQY
j_gene: TRBJ2-7; v_gene: TRBV30; CDR3aa: AWSYSGGTYEQY
j_gene: TRBJ2-3; v_gene: TRBV7-9; CDR3aa: ASSLGTQTQY
j_gene: TRBJ2-2; v_gene: TRBV4-1; CDR3aa: ASSQDNAGLEFPGELF
j_gene: TRBJ1-1; v_gene: TRBV4-1; CDR3aa: ASSLGTLKDTEAF
j_gene: TRBJ2-7; v_gene: TRBV7-9; CDR3aa: ASSSTGGYYEQY
j_gene: TRBJ2-7; v_gene: TRBV7-2; CDR3aa: ASSFSENEGSEQY
j_gene: TRBJ2-5; v_gene: TRBV25-1; CDR3aa: ASSEYMGDARQETQY
j_gene: TRBJ2-7; v_gene: TRBV7-2; CDR3aa: ASSRTWAAEQY
j_gene: TRBJ1-3; v_gene: TRBV28; CDR3aa: ASTEPGRSGNTIY
j_gene: TRBJ1-2; v_gene: TRBV4-2; CDR3aa: ASSLLQGMGYT
j_gene: TRBJ2-7; v_gene: TRBV6-5; CDR3aa: ASSLGSGDSSYEQY
j_gene: TRBJ2-7; v_gene: TRBV28; CDR3aa: ASSLLAIYEQY
j_gene: TRBJ2-3; v_gene: TRBV7-3; CDR3aa: ASSPTATDTQY
j_gene: TRBJ2-1; v_gene: TRBV28; CDR3aa: ASSLSGRSYNEQF
j_gene: TRBJ2-5; v_gene: TRBV11-1; CDR3aa: ASSPNLDRDETQY
j_gene: TRBJ2-3; v_gene: TRBV7-3; CDR3aa: ASSKTSGRQTDTQY
j_gene: TRBJ2-2; v_gene: TRBV9; CDR3aa: ASSVEGSPRGTGELF
j_gene: TRBJ2-7; v_gene: TRBV28; CDR3aa: ASSSGDEQY
j_gene: TRBJ1-2; v_gene: TRBV29-1; CDR3aa: SVQGFNYGYT
j_gene: TRBJ1-4; v_gene: TRBV28; CDR3aa: ASLGGPNEKLF
j_gene: TRBJ2-5; v_gene: TRBV27; CDR3aa: ASSSGAQQY
j_gene: TRBJ2-2; v_gene: TRBV23-1; CDR3aa: ASRPQFRQEDTGELF
j_gene: TRBJ2-1; v_gene: TRBV21-1; CDR3aa: ASSARTGFWTYNEQF
j_gene: TRBJ2-5; v_gene: TRBV15; CDR3aa: ATSSRSGVQETQY
j_gene: TRBJ2-3; v_gene: TRBV7-6; CDR3aa: ASSPPGTSGRTDTQY
j_gene: TRBJ2-5; v_gene: TRBV19; CDR3aa: ASQGTGRGAQY
j_gene: TRBJ1-2; v_gene: TRBV20-1; CDR3aa: SARDLDGYT
j_gene: TRBJ1-6; v_gene: TRBV27; CDR3aa: ASSAYNSPLH
j_gene: TRBJ1-1; v_gene: TRBV6-6; CDR3aa: ASSPQGDEAF
j_gene: TRBJ2-7; v_gene: TRBV7-9; CDR3aa: ASSSGNSYEQY
j_gene: TRBJ2-3; v_gene: TRBV30; CDR3aa: AWSVTGGAGDTQY